This TCR beta chain stems from a study of blood T cell repertoires in COVID-19. Study at large: Sources were T cells, B-cell-depleted T cells, or PBMCs; the material itself was cDNA or gDNA.

Per the study methods: Reference gene primer amplification gave nucleated cell count estimates. Sequenced by immunoSEQ multiplex PCR; TCRdb stores in-frame clones only, minus some. The D gene and trimming were derived from the DNA, and the V and J assignments and clone size from that table. This sample carries tens of thousands of clones, more than 75% of them seen once, and the ten largest clones take about 15%. This CDR3 has 17 amino acids. From germline, CDR1 is SGHTA and CDR2 FQGNSA. Trimming took 1 base from V and 0 from J; bases not matched to a gene: 6. The specimen was peripheral blood. J is TRBJ1-3 and V is TRBV7-2, with TRBD1 matching over 7 bases. This receptor was identified in a woman aged 70-85 years with acute or convalescent COVID-19. CDR3 in amino acids: CASSLGSGQSSGNTIYF. DNA of the CDR3: TGTGCCAGCAGCTTAGGTTCGGGACAGAGCTCTGGAAACACCATATATTTT.